These T cell receptor beta chains were read from a single sample in a study of blood T cell repertoires in COVID-19. Only in-frame clones appear in the TCRdb table, and some are missing; sequencing was by immunoSEQ multiplex PCR. The sample shows 140,000 or so clones, just under 85% of them seen only once. Sequencing was done on a sample of PBMCs or T cells enriched from blood (not recorded which). The source of these receptors is a man aged 45-60 years who had recovered from COVID-19. Both conserved end residues are part of each CDR3. Fields, in order: D gene, V gene, clone size, J gene, CDR3 protein, CDR3 DNA. The D gene is left open where the match is weak. Expanded clones are given a class, and other clones once, few, many or no size at all.

-	TRBV2	few	TRBJ1-2	CASLSGAGNYGYTF	TGTGCCAGCCTTTCAGGGGCGGGTAACTATGGCTACACCTTC
TRBD1	TRBV9	few	TRBJ2-7	CASSLGTASSYEQYF	TGTGCCAGCAGCCTGGGGACAGCCTCGTCCTACGAGCAGTACTTC
-	TRBV6-5	-	TRBJ2-3	CASSFKNKRTDTQYF	TGTGCCAGCAGTTTTAAGAACAAACGCACAGATACGCAGTATTTT
-	TRBV9	-	TRBJ2-7	CASSVGVTLGEQYF	TGTGCCAGCAGCGTAGGAGTCACTCTCGGCGAGCAGTACTTC
-	TRBV7-3	-	TRBJ2-5	CASSSLRQETQYF	TGTGCCAGCAGCTCCCTGAGACAAGAGACCCAGTACTTC
-	TRBV5-1	-	TRBJ1-2	CASSSGSDNYGYTF	TGCGCCAGCAGCTCAGGGTCGGATAACTATGGCTACACCTTC
-	TRBV4-1	-	TRBJ2-6	CASSQETAGANVLTF	TGCGCCAGCAGCCAAGAAACTGCTGGGGCCAACGTCCTGACTTTC
-	TRBV5-4	-	TRBJ1-1	CASSLVRGAQTEAFF	TGTGCCAGCAGCTTGGTCAGGGGCGCACAAACTGAAGCTTTCTTT
TRBD1	TRBV13	-	TRBJ1-2	CASSSVRGHSYGYTF	TGTGCCAGCAGCTCGGTCAGGGGGCACAGCTATGGCTACACCTTC
TRBD2	TRBV27	-	TRBJ2-5	CASSLSRGLDGETQYF	TGTGCCAGCAGTTTATCGCGCGGACTAGACGGGGAGACCCAGTACTTC
TRBD2	TRBV7-9	-	TRBJ2-5	CASSTSGTKETQYF	TGTGCCAGCAGCACCTCCGGGACTAAAGAGACCCAGTACTTC
-	TRBV5-6	-	TRBJ2-6	CASSLMRLGANVLTF	TGTGCCAGCAGCTTGATGAGGTTGGGGGCCAACGTCCTGACTTTC
-	TRBV3-1/TRBV3-2	-	TRBJ1-1	CASSPTSLGTEAFF	TGTGCCAGCAGCCCCACTTCCCTTGGCACTGAAGCTTTCTTT
-	TRBV5-1	-	TRBJ2-1	CASSLGGEQFF	TGCGCCAGCAGCTTGGGAGGTGAGCAGTTCTTC
TRBD1	TRBV29-1	-	TRBJ1-4	CSVERQGAAHVTNEKLFF	TGCAGCGTTGAACGGCAGGGGGCGGCCCATGTTACTAATGAAAAACTGTTTTTT
-	TRBV5-8	-	TRBJ1-2	CASSHSPDSHGYGYTF	TGTGCCAGCAGTCACTCCCCCGACAGTCACGGCTATGGCTACACCTTC
TRBD1	TRBV28	-	TRBJ1-2	CASRPGTGERGYGYTF	TGTGCCAGCAGGCCTGGGACAGGGGAACGGGGATATGGCTACACCTTC
-	TRBV5-8	-	TRBJ1-3	CASSTGRRGYGNTIYF	TGTGCCAGCAGCACCGGGCGGCGGGGTTATGGAAACACCATATATTTT
TRBD1	TRBV30	-	TRBJ2-5	CAWTVGTGGGGQETQYF	TGTGCCTGGACCGTCGGGACAGGGGGCGGTGGGCAAGAGACCCAGTACTTC
TRBD2	TRBV10-3	-	TRBJ2-2	CAIAYQAGGPDTGELFF	TGTGCCATCGCCTACCAAGCGGGGGGGCCGGACACCGGGGAGCTGTTTTTT
-	TRBV21-1	-	TRBJ1-4	CASSRKTGKEKLFF	TGTGCCAGCAGCAGAAAAACAGGGAAGGAAAAACTGTTTTTT
-	TRBV4-1	-	TRBJ1-5	CASSQVEGSEPQHF	TGCGCCAGCAGCCAAGTGGAGGGGTCAGAGCCCCAGCATTTT
TRBD1	TRBV14	-	TRBJ1-1	CASKSGQGDTEAFF	TGTGCCAGCAAATCGGGACAGGGAGACACTGAAGCTTTCTTT
-	TRBV6-2/TRBV6-3	-	TRBJ1-2	CASSYSIWRGEKNGYTF	TGTGCCAGCAGTTACTCGATCTGGCGGGGGGAAAAGAATGGCTACACCTTC
-	TRBV28	-	TRBJ1-3	CASSSTASGNTIYF	TGTGCCAGCAGTTCGACAGCCTCTGGAAACACCATATATTTT
-	TRBV6-5	-	TRBJ1-3	CASSLARGYGNTIYF	TGTGCCAGCAGTTTGGCCAGGGGTTACGGAAACACCATATATTTT
TRBD1	TRBV30	-	TRBJ2-3	CAWSSQTGLTDTQYF	TGTGCCTGGAGTTCTCAGACAGGGCTCACAGATACGCAGTATTTT
TRBD2	TRBV30	-	TRBJ2-5	CAWSVNGGGRYQETQYF	TGTGCCTGGAGTGTGAATGGGGGGGGAAGGTACCAAGAGACCCAGTACTTC
-	TRBV11-3	-	TRBJ1-1	CASSEGGLADTEAFF	TGTGCCAGCAGCGAGGGGGGGTTAGCGGACACTGAAGCTTTCTTT
TRBD2	TRBV25-1	-	TRBJ2-1	CASSELAGGPNEQFF	TGTGCCAGCAGTGAACTAGCGGGGGGGCCCAATGAGCAGTTCTTC
TRBD1	TRBV7-2	-	TRBJ2-7	CASTGTERTYEQYF	TGTGCCAGCACCGGGACAGAGAGAACCTACGAGCAGTACTTC
-	TRBV28	-	TRBJ1-1	CASSLIRPEAFF	TGTGCCAGCAGTTTAATCAGGCCTGAAGCTTTCTTT
TRBD2	TRBV5-1	-	TRBJ2-5	CASSLSSSSGSRETQYF	TGCGCCAGCAGCTTGAGTTCTTCTAGCGGGTCCAGAGAGACCCAGTACTTC
TRBD2	TRBV12-3/TRBV12-4	-	TRBJ2-2	CASSPGGAGELFF	TGTGCCAGCAGCCCGGGGGGGGCCGGGGAGCTGTTTTTT
-	TRBV7-3	-	TRBJ2-5	CASSLRDSQETQYF	TGTGCCAGCAGCTTACGGGACTCCCAAGAGACCCAGTACTTC
-	TRBV7-2	-	TRBJ1-4	CASTDAGSPFGANEKLFF	TGTGCCAGCACCGACGCCGGGAGCCCCTTTGGAGCTAATGAAAAACTGTTTTTT
-	TRBV4-3	-	TRBJ1-6	CASSQATIRGPNSPLHF	TGCGCCAGCAGCCAAGCGACTATCAGGGGCCCTAATTCACCCCTCCACTTT
-	TRBV5-1	-	TRBJ1-1	CASSLGVDSEAFF	TGCGCCAGCAGCTTGGGGGTTGACAGCGAAGCTTTCTTT
-	TRBV12-3/TRBV12-4	few	TRBJ2-5	CASSPTVQETQYF	TGTGCCAGCAGTCCGACAGTCCAAGAGACCCAGTACTTC
-	TRBV6-1	-	TRBJ1-6	CASSESLQNSPLHF	TGTGCCAGCAGTGAGTCACTTCAAAATTCACCCCTCCACTTT
-	TRBV27	once	TRBJ2-3	CASSSPPHNTQYF	TGTGCCAGCAGTTCCCCCCCACACAATACGCAGTATTTT
-	TRBV5-6	once	TRBJ1-1	CASSLGSLGAFF	TGTGCCAGCAGCTTGGGCAGCCTAGGAGCTTTCTTT
-	TRBV5-4	-	TRBJ1-4	CASTRGGDNEKLFF	TGTGCCAGCACCCGGGGGGGGGATAATGAAAAACTGTTTTTT
TRBD2	TRBV7-3	-	TRBJ2-1	CASSLRPGGLGSYNEQFF	TGTGCCAGCAGCTTAAGGCCGGGGGGGCTCGGGTCCTACAATGAGCAGTTCTTC
TRBD1	TRBV13	once	TRBJ2-7	CASSLTGGQTWEQYF	TGTGCCAGCAGCTTGACAGGGGGTCAAACTTGGGAGCAGTACTTC
-	TRBV6-5	-	TRBJ2-2	CASSYGLLGGTGELFF	TGTGCCAGCAGTTACGGACTCTTAGGGGGCACCGGGGAGCTGTTTTTT
-	TRBV2	-	TRBJ2-2	CASLGRPGANTGELFF	TGTGCCAGCCTAGGGCGGCCGGGGGCGAACACCGGGGAGCTGTTTTTT
TRBD2	TRBV5-1	-	TRBJ2-1	CASSPRDYSYNEQFF	TGCGCCAGCAGCCCCCGGGACTACTCCTACAATGAGCAGTTCTTC
TRBD1	TRBV18	-	TRBJ2-4	CASLTGGQGGMNIQYF	TGTGCCAGCCTTACTGGGGGACAGGGCGGAATGAACATTCAGTACTTC
-	TRBV18	-	TRBJ2-7	CASSQQGQGRDEQYF	TGTGCCAGCTCTCAACAGGGCCAAGGTAGGGACGAGCAGTACTTC
TRBD1	TRBV6-5	-	TRBJ1-4	CASTRDRADEKLFF	TGTGCCAGCACCCGGGACAGGGCGGATGAAAAACTGTTTTTT